This T cell receptor (beta chain) originates from a study of patients and donors after allogeneic stem cell transplantation. TCRdb reanalysed the RT-PCR reads using MiXCR and keeps one entry per CDR3 protein. In the table there are 920,000 or so distinct CDR3 sequences, about 20% of which are singletons. CDR1 and CDR2 (germline): MDHEN, SYDVKM. V gave up 6 bases and J gave up 9 bases, with 24 bases separating them. The CDR3 is 16 residues long. This receptor was obtained from a human donor who was either an allogeneic HSCT recipient or a stem cell or donor lymphocyte infusion donor (not recorded which). It is not recorded whose cells these are; they may come from a transplant donor. The V call is TRBV28, the J call TRBJ2-1; D is perhaps TRBD1 (5 bases). Sequencing was carried out using blood, either unsorted or a sorted T cell fraction (not recorded which). The DNA of the CDR3 is TGTGCCAGCAGCCCCAAGCAAGTAGGCAGGGTGGGTGAGCAGTTCTTC. It translates to CASSPKQVGRVGEQFF.